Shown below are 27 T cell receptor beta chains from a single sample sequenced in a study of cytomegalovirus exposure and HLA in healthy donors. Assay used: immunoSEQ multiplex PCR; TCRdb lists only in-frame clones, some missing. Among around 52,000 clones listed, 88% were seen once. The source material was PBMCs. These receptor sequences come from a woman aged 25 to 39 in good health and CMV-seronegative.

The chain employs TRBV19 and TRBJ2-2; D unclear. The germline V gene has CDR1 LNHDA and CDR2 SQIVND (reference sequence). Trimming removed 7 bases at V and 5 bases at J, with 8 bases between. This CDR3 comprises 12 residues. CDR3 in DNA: TGTGCCAGTATCTCAGATACCGGGGAGCTGTTTTTT. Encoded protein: CASISDTGELFF.

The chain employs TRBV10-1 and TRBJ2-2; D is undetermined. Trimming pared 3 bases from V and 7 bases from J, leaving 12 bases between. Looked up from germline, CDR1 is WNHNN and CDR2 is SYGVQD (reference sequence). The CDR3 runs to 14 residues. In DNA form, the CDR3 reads TGCGCCAGCAGTGATGTTTTACAGAGCGGGGAGCTGTTTTTT. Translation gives CASSDVLQSGELFF.

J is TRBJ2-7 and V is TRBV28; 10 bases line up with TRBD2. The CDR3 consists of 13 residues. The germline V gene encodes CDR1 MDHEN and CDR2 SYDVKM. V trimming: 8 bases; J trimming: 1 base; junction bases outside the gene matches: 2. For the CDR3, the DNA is TGTGCCAGCGCACTAGCGGGGTCCTACGAGCAGTACTTC. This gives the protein CASALAGSYEQYF.

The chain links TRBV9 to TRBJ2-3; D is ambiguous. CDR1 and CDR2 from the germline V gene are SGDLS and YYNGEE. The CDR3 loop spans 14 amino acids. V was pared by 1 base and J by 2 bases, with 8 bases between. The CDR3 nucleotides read TGTGCCAGCAGCGTATCGAGCACCACAGATACGCAGTATTTT. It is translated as CASSVSSTTDTQYF.

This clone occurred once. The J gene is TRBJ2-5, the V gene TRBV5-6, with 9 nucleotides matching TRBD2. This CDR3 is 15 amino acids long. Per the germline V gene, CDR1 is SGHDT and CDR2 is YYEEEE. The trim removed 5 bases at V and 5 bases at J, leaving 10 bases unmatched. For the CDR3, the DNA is TGTGCCAGCAGTTTTGGCGGGAGGGCCGGGGAGACCCAGTACTTC. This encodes CASSFGGRAGETQYF.

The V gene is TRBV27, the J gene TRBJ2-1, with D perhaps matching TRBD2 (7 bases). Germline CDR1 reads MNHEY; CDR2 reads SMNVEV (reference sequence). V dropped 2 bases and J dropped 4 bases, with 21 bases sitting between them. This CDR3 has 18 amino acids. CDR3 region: CASSLGQGRGDFYNEQFF. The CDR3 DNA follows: TGTGCCAGCAGTTTAGGGCAGGGGAGGGGGGATTTTTACAATGAGCAGTTCTTC.

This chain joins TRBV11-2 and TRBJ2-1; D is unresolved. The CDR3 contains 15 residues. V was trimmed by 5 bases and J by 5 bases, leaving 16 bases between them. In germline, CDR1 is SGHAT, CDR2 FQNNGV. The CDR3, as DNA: TGTGCCAGCAGCAGTTCCACGAGCCCCAACAATGAGCAGTTCTTC. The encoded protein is CASSSSTSPNNEQFF.

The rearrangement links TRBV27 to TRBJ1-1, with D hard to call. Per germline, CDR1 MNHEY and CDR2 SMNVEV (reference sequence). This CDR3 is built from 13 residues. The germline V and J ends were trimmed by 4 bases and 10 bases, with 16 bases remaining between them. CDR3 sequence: CASSSNSANIAFF. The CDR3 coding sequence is TGTGCCAGCAGTTCAAACAGTGCGAACATAGCTTTCTTT.

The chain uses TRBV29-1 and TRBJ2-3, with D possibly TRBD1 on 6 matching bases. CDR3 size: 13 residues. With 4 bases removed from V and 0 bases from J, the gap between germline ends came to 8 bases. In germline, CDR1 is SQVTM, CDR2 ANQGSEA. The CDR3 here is CSVGTDSTDTQYF. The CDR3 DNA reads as TGCAGCGTTGGGACAGATAGCACAGATACGCAGTATTTT.

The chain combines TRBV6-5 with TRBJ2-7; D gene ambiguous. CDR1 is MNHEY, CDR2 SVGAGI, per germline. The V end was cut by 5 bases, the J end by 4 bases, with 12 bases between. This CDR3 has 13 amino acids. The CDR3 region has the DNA TGTGCCAGCAGTAAACCCGGTGTGTACGAGCAGTACTTC. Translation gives CASSKPGVYEQYF.

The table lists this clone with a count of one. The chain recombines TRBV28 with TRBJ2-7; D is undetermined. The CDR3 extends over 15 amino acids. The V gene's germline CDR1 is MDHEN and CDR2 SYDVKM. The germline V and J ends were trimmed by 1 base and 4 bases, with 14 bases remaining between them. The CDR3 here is CASSLSNPTRYEQYF. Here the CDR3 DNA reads TGTGCCAGCAGTTTATCGAATCCCACGCGATACGAGCAGTACTTC.

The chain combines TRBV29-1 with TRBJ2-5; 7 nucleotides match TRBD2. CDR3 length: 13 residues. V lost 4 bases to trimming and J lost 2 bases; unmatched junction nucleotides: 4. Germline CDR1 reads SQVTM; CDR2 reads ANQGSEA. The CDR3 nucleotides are TGCAGCGTTGTGGGGGGGATTCAAGAGACCCAGTACTTC. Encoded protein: CSVVGGIQETQYF.

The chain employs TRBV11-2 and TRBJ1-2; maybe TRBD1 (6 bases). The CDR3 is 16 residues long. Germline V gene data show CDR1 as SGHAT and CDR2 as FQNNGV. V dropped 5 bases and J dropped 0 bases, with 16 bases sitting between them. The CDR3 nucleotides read TGTGCCAGCAGCCCGCGGGGGCAGTTAGCTAACTATGGCTACACCTTC. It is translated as CASSPRGQLANYGYTF.

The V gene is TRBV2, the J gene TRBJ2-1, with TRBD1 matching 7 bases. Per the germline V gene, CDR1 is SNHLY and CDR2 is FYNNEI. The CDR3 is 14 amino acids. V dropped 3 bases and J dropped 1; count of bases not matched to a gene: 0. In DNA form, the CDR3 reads TGTGCCAGCAGTGAGACAGGGTCCTACAATGAGCAGTTCTTC. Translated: CASSETGSYNEQFF.

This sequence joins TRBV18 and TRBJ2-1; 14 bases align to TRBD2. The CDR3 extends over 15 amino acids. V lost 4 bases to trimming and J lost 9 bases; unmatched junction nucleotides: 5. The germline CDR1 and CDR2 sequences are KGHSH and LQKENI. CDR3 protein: CASSRGTSGSFEQFF. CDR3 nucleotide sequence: TGTGCCAGCTCACGGGGGACTAGCGGGAGCTTTGAGCAGTTCTTC. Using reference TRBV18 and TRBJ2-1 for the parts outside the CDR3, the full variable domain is NAGVMQNPRHLVRRRGQEARLRCSPMKGHSHVYWYRQLPEEGLKFMVYLQKENIIDESGMPKERFSAEFPKEGPSILRIQQVVRGDSAAYFCASSRGTSGSFEQFFGPGTRLTVL.

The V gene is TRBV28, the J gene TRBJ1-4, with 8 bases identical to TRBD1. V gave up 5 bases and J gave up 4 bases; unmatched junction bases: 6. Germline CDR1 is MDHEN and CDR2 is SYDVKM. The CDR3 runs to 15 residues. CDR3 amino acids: CASSPSGQVNEKLFF. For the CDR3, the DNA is TGTGCCAGCAGTCCCTCGGGACAGGTTAATGAAAAACTGTTTTTT.

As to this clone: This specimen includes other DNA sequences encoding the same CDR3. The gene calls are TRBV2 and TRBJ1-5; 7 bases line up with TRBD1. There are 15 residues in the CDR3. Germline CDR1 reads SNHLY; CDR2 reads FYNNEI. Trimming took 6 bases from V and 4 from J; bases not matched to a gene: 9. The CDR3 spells CASREWDSLNQPQHF. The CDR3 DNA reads TGTGCCAGCAGGGAGTGGGACAGCTTAAATCAGCCCCAGCATTTT.

This CDR3 is CASSGTSGGYNEQFF. The CDR3 nucleotides read TGTGCCAGTAGTGGTACTAGCGGGGGCTACAATGAGCAGTTCTTC. This chain connects TRBV19 to TRBJ2-1; 11 bases are shared with TRBD2. Losses at the gene ends were 5 bases for V and 3 bases for J; bases not matched to a gene: 3. The length of the CDR3 is 15 residues. Germline values: CDR1 LNHDA, CDR2 SQIVND (reference sequence).

The CDR3: CASSPLGLAGGRGADTQYF. The CDR3 DNA reads TGTGCCAGCAGTCCCTTGGGACTAGCGGGAGGACGGGGGGCAGATACGCAGTATTTT. The V and J genes are TRBV27 and TRBJ2-3; TRBD2 agrees at 15 bases. V lost 5 bases to trimming and J lost 4 bases; unmatched junction nucleotides: 13. Germline V lookup: CDR1 MNHEY, CDR2 SMNVEV (reference sequence). The CDR3 covers 19 residues.

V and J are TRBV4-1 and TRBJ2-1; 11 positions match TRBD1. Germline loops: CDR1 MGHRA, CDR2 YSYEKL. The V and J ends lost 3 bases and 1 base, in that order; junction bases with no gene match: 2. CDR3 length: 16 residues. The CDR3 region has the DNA TGCGCCAGCAGCCAGGACAGGGGGCGTTCCTACAATGAGCAGTTCTTC. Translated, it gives CASSQDRGRSYNEQFF.

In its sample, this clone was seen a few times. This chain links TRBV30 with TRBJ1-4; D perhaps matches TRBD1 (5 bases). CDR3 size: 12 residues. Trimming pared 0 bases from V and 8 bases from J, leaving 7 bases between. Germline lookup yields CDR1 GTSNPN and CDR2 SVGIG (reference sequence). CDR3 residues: CAWSVRGEKLFF. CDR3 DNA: TGTGCCTGGAGTGTACGGGGGGAAAAACTGTTTTTT.

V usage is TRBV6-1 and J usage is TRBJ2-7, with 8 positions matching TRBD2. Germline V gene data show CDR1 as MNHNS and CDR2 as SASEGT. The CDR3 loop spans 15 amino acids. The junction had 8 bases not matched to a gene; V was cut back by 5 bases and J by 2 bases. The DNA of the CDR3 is TGTGCCAGCAGTCCTCCTAGCGGGCAGACCTACGAGCAGTACTTC. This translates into CASSPPSGQTYEQYF.

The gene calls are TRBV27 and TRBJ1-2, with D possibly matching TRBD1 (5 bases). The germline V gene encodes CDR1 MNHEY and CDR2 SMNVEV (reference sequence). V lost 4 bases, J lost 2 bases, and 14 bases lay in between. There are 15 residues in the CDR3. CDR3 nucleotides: TGTGCCAGCAGTTACCTCCAGGGCAGGAACTATGGCTACACCTTC. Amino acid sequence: CASSYLQGRNYGYTF.

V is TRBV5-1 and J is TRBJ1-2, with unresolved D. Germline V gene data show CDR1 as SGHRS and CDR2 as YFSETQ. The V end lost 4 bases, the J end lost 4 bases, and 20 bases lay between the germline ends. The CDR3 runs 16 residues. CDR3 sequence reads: CASSLLGTEHPYGYTF. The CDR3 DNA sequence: TGCGCCAGCAGCCTCTTAGGCACAGAGCATCCCTATGGCTACACCTTC.

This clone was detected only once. CDR3 in DNA: TGTGCCAGCAGTTCCCTCAGGGCTCGAAACACCATATATTTT. It yields the protein CASSSLRARNTIYF. V usage is TRBV28 and J usage is TRBJ1-3; maybe TRBD1 (5 bases). The CDR3 consists of 14 residues. V dropped 4 bases and J dropped 5 bases, with 12 bases sitting between them. CDR1 is MDHEN and CDR2 is SYDVKM in the germline V gene.

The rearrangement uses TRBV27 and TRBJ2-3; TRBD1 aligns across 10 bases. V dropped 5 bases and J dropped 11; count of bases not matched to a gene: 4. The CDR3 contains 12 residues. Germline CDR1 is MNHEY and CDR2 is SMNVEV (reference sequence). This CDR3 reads CASSMGQGKQYF. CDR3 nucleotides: TGTGCCAGCAGTATGGGACAGGGGAAGCAGTATTTT.

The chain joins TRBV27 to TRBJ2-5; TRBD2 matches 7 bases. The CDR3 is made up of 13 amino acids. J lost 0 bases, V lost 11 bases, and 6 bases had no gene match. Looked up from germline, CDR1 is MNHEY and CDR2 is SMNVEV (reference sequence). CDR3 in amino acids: CAGSSGDQETQYF. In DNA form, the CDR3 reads TGTGCCGGCTCAAGCGGGGACCAAGAGACCCAGTACTTC.